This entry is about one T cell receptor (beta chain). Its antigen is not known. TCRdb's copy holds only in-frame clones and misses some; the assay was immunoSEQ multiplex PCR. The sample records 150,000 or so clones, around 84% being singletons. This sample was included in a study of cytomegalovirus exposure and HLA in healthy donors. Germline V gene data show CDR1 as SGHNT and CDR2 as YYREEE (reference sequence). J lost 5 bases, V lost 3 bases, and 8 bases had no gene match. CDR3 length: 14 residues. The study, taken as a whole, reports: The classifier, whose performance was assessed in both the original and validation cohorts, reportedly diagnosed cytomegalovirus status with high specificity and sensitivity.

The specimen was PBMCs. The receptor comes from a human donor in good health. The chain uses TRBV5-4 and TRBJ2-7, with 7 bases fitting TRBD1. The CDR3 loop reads CASSSTGLTDEQYF. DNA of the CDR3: TGTGCCAGCAGCTCGACAGGGTTGACCGACGAGCAGTACTTC.